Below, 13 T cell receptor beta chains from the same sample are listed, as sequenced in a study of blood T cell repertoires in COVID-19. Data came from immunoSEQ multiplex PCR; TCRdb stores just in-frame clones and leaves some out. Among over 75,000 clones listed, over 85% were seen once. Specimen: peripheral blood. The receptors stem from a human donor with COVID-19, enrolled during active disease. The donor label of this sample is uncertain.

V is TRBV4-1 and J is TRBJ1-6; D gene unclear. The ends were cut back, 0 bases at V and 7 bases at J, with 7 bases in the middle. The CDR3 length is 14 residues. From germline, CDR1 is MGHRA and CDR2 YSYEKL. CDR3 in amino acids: CASSQDAANSPLHF. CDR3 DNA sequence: TGCGCCAGCAGCCAAGACGCGGCGAATTCACCCCTCCACTTT.

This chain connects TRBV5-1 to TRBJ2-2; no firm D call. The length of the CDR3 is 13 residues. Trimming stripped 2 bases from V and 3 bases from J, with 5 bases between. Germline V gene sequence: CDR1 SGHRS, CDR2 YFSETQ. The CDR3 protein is CASSLEDTGELFF. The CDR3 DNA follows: TGCGCCAGCAGCTTAGAGGACACCGGGGAGCTGTTTTTT.

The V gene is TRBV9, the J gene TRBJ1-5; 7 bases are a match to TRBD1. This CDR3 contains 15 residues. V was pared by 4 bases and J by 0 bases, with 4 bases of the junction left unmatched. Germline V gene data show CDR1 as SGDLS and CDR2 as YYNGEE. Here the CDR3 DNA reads TGTGCCAGCAGCCCGGGACAGCATAGCAATCAGCCCCAGCATTTT. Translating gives CASSPGQHSNQPQHF. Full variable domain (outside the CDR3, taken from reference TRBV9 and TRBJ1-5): DSGVTQTPKHLITATGQRVTLRCSPRSGDLSVYWYQQSLDQGLQFLIQYYNGEERAKGNILERFSAQQFPDLHSELNLSSLELGDSALYFCASSPGQHSNQPQHFGDGTRLSIL.

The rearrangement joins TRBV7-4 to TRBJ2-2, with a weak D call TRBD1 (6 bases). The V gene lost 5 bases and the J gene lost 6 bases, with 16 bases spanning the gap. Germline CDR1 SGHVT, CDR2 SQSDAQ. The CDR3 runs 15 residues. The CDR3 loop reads CASSHRNRVPGELFF. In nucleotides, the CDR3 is TGTGCCAGCAGCCACCGAAACAGGGTACCCGGGGAGCTGTTTTTT.

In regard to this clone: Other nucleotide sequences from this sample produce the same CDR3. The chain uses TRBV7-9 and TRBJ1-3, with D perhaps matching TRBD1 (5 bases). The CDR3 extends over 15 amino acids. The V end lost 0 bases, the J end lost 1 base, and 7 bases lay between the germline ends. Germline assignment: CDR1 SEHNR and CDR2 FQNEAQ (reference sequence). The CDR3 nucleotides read TGTGCCAGCAGCTTAGCGGGGGGATCTGGAAACACCATATATTTT. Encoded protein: CASSLAGGSGNTIYF.

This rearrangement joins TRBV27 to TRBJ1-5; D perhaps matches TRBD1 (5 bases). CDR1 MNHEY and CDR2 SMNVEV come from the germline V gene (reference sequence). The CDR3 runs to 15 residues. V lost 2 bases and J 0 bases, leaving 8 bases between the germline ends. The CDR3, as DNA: TGTGCCAGCAGTTTAGGTGGGGCTAGCAATCAGCCCCAGCATTTT. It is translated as CASSLGGASNQPQHF.

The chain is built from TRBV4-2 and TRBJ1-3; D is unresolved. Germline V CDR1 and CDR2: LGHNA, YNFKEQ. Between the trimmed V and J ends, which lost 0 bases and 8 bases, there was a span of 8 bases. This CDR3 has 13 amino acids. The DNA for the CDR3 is TGTGCCAGCAGCCAAGAAGGCGGGTACACCATATATTTT. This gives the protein CASSQEGGYTIYF.

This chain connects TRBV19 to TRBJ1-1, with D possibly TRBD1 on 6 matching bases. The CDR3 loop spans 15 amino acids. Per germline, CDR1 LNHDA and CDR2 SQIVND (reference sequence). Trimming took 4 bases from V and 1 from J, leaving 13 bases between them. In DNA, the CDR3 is TGTGCCAGTAGTACTAGGACAGACACGAACACTGAAGCTTTCTTT. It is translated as CASSTRTDTNTEAFF.

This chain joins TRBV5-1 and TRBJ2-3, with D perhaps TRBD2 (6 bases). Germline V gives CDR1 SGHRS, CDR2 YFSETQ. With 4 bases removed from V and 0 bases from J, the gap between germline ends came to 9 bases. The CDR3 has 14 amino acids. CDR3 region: CASSRDSSTDTQYF. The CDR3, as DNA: TGCGCCAGCAGCCGGGACTCAAGCACAGATACGCAGTATTTT.

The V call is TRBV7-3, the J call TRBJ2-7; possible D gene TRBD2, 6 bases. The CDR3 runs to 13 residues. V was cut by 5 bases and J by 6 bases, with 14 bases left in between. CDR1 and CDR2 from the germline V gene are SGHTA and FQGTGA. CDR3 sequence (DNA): TGTGCCAGCAGCCTCGGGGGAATTTCCGAGCAGTACTTC. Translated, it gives CASSLGGISEQYF.

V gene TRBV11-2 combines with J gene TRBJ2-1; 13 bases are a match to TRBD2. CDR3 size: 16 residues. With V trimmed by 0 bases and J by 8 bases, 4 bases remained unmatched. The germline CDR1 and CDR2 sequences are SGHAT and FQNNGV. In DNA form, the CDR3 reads TGTGCCAGCAGCTTAGATAGACTAGCGGGGGGTGATGAGCAGTTCTTC. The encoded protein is CASSLDRLAGGDEQFF. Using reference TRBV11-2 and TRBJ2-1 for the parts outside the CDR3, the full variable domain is EAGVAQSPRYKIIEKRQSVAFWCNPISGHATLYWYQQILGQGPKLLIQFQNNGVVDDSQLPKDRFSAERLKGVDSTLKIQPAKLEDSAVYLCASSLDRLAGGDEQFFGPGTRLTVL.

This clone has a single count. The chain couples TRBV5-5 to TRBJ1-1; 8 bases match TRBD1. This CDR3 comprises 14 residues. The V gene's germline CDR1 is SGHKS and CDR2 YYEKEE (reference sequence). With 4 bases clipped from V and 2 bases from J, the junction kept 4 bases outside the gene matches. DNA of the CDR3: TGTGCCAGCAGCCGGACAGGGCAAAACACTGAAGCTTTCTTT. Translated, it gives CASSRTGQNTEAFF.

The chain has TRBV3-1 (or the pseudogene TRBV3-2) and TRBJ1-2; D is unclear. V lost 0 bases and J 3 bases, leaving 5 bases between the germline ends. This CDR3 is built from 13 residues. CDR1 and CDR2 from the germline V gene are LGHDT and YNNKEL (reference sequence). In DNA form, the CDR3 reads TGTGCCAGCAGCCAAGACGAGTACTATGGCTACACCTTC. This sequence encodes CASSQDEYYGYTF.